This is a list of T cell receptor beta chains from one sample in a study of blood T cell repertoires in COVID-19. Clones were sequenced by immunoSEQ multiplex PCR, and TCRdb holds only the in-frame ones, with some missing. The profile shows some 350,000 clones, about nine tenths of them singletons. Sequencing was done on a sample of peripheral blood. Receptor source: a woman in her 70s with COVID-19, enrolled during active disease. Each CDR3 is given without its conserved first and last residue.

len: 15; v_gene: TRBV7-2; CDR3aa: ASSYPASGQVTYEQY
len: 11; v_gene: TRBV11-3; CDR3aa: ASSLLAGNEQF
len: 14; v_gene: TRBV3-1/TRBV3-2; CDR3aa: ASSHRWGGAPGELF
len: 8; v_gene: TRBV4-3; CDR3aa: ASSPPEAF
len: 12; v_gene: TRBV6-5; CDR3aa: ASSYGQGLYEQY
len: 12; v_gene: TRBV6-5; CDR3aa: ASSMRQESYGYT
len: 12; v_gene: TRBV10-3; CDR3aa: AITSNGGGDTQY
len: 14; v_gene: TRBV15; CDR3aa: ATSSPPGQILYEQY
len: 13; v_gene: TRBV11-2; CDR3aa: ASSSRGNDNQPQH
len: 14; v_gene: TRBV7-2; CDR3aa: ASSLNVGQGSTEAF